This paragraph covers one T cell receptor beta chain sequence. Germline V lookup: CDR1 SGHTS, CDR2 YDEGEE. Trimming removed 0 bases at V and 8 bases at J, with 17 bases between. The CDR3 is 16 residues long. Some clones are missing from TCRdb's copy, which holds only in-frame ones; the method was immunoSEQ multiplex PCR. The table includes approximately 75,000 clones, about four fifths detected once. This entry belongs to a study of CD4 T cell repertoires in COVID-19. Turning to the study itself: After nine to ten days of IL-2 expansion, CFSE-low cells were relabeled and restimulated with other coronavirus spikes.

This sequence was found in a human donor who had COVID-19. The gene calls are TRBV5-8 and TRBJ1-4; no firm D call. The input for sequencing was CD4+ T cells from peripheral blood, taken after recovery from COVID-19. The CDR3, as DNA: TGTGCCAGCAGCTTGGAGGGTTTACAGTCTGGGGAAAAACTGTTTTTT. Protein product: CASSLEGLQSGEKLFF.